Below are 23 T cell receptor beta chains sequenced from a single sample in a study of immune evolution from preneoplasia to lung adenocarcinoma. The data were produced by immunoSEQ multiplex PCR, yet TCRdb's version contains in-frame clones alone and is incomplete. The profile shows approximately 5,000 clones, approximately 85% of them singletons. The sample comprised FFPE invasive lung adenocarcinoma tissue. These receptors were collected from a person aged 45 to 59 with lung adenocarcinoma.

CDR3 DNA sequence: TGTGCCAGCAGCTACACTAGCGGGAGAACGCCCGGGGAGCTGTTTTTT. Its protein is CASSYTSGRTPGELFF. The J gene is TRBJ2-2, the V gene TRBV9; 11 positions match TRBD2. CDR3 length: 16 residues. The V gene's germline CDR1 is SGDLS and CDR2 YYNGEE. V was pared by 4 bases and J by 6 bases, with 8 bases of the junction left unmatched.

This rearrangement joins TRBV5-4 to TRBJ2-4, with 9 bases identical to TRBD1. J lost 1 base, V lost 4 bases, and 3 bases had no gene match. The CDR3 loop spans 15 amino acids. Germline V gene sequence: CDR1 SGHNT, CDR2 YYREEE (reference sequence). CDR3: CASSRTGAAKNIQYF. The DNA for the CDR3 is TGTGCCAGCAGCAGGACAGGGGCGGCCAAAAACATTCAGTACTTC.

The genes are TRBV2 and TRBJ2-5; D is unclear. Germline V CDR1 and CDR2: SNHLY, FYNNEI. The CDR3 covers 12 residues. V lost 7 bases, J lost 0 bases, and 6 bases lay in between. For the CDR3, the DNA is TGTGCCAGCAACAGTGACCAAGAGACCCAGTACTTC. It translates to CASNSDQETQYF.

The V gene is TRBV6-1, the J gene TRBJ2-7; a weak D match, TRBD1 (6 bases). Germline V lookup: CDR1 MNHNS, CDR2 SASEGT. The CDR3 consists of 16 residues. V lost 0 bases, J lost 0 bases, and 12 bases lay in between. The CDR3 DNA reads as TGTGCCAGCAGTGAAGCCCCAGGGGACGACTCCTACGAGCAGTACTTC. Protein sequence: CASSEAPGDDSYEQYF.

Comments on this clone: The junction and the germline gene differ at one end; a read error may be behind it. The V and J genes are TRBV6-1 and TRBJ2-3; TRBD2 agrees at 13 bases. Germline V gives CDR1 MNHNS, CDR2 SASEGT. This CDR3 spans 15 amino acids. The CDR3 sequence: CVSSELAGGQNTQYF. In DNA, the CDR3 is TGTGTCAGCAGTGAACTAGCGGGAGGGCAAAATACGCAGTATTTT.

This clone appeared once. The chain has TRBV5-4 and TRBJ2-7; the D is unclear. This CDR3 comprises 13 residues. Germline V CDR1 and CDR2: SGHNT, YYREEE (reference sequence). V lost 4 bases and J lost 6, with 14 bases in between. The CDR3 region is CASSIKHGREQYF. In nucleotides, the CDR3 is TGTGCCAGCAGCATCAAACACGGGCGCGAGCAGTACTTC.

This chain links TRBV5-4 with TRBJ2-5, with a weak D call TRBD1 (6 bases). CDR1 and CDR2 from the germline V gene are SGHNT and YYREEE (reference sequence). The V end lost 4 bases, the J end lost 5 bases, and 15 bases lay between the germline ends. The CDR3 loop spans 14 amino acids. The CDR3 coding sequence is TGTGCCAGCAGCAAACTACAGGGATTGGAGACCCAGTACTTC. Translated: CASSKLQGLETQYF.

The chain has TRBV5-1 and TRBJ1-2; 12 bases align to TRBD1. CDR3 size: 14 residues. V shed 4 bases, J shed 7 bases, and the junction held 5 bases outside the gene matches. The V gene's germline CDR1 is SGHRS and CDR2 YFSETQ. The CDR3 nucleotides are TGCGCCAGCAGCCCGGGACAGGGGGCCCGTGGCTACACCTTC. This encodes CASSPGQGARGYTF. The full variable domain, in which reference TRBV5-1 and TRBJ1-2 provide the parts outside the CDR3, is KAGVTQTPRYLIKTRGQQVTLSCSPISGHRSVSWYQQTPGQGLQFLFEYFSETQRNKGNFPGRFSGRQFSNSRSEMNVSTLELGDSALYLCASSPGQGARGYTFGSGTRLTVV.

This rearrangement joins TRBV10-3 to TRBJ2-7, with D tentatively TRBD1 or TRBD2 (5 bases each). Germline assignment: CDR1 ENHRY and CDR2 SYGVKD. The V and J ends lost 8 bases and 7 bases respectively, with 18 bases between them. The CDR3 loop spans 13 amino acids. CDR3 region: CAIRQVQGGEQYF. The CDR3, as DNA: TGTGCCATCCGACAAGTGCAGGGCGGGGAGCAGTACTTC.

This chain uses TRBV7-9 with TRBJ2-4; no clear D gene. The CDR3 is made up of 14 amino acids. CDR1 is SEHNR, CDR2 FQNEAQ, per germline (reference sequence). The germline V and J ends were trimmed by 5 bases and 4 bases, with 12 bases remaining between them. The CDR3 bases are TGTGCCAGCAGCGCGGACGGATTGAAAAACATTCAGTACTTC. As protein: CASSADGLKNIQYF.

This chain joins TRBV28 and TRBJ2-5; TRBD2 matches 9 bases. Losses at the gene ends were 6 bases for V and 5 bases for J; bases not matched to a gene: 7. The CDR3 is 14 residues long. CDR1 and CDR2 from the germline V gene are MDHEN and SYDVKM. CDR3 sequence (DNA): TGTGCCAGCAGAATCCTAGCGGGAACGGAGACCCAGTACTTC. Protein product: CASRILAGTETQYF.

The rearrangement uses TRBV11-2 and TRBJ2-2; possible D gene TRBD1, 6 bases. Germline V CDR1 and CDR2: SGHAT, FQNNGV. This CDR3 is built from 15 residues. V shed 4 bases and J shed 8 bases, with 17 bases lying between them. CDR3 bases: TGTGCCAGCAGCTCCCGGGACACACCCGGGGGGGAGCTGTTTTTT. It encodes CASSSRDTPGGELFF.

The CDR3 loop is CASSSMNKAQPQHF. The CDR3 nucleotides are TGTGCCAGCAGTAGCATGAACAAGGCCCAGCCCCAGCATTTT. This chain uses TRBV2 with TRBJ1-5; D is ambiguous. The ends were cut back, 5 bases at V and 7 bases at J, with 15 bases in the middle. CDR3 length equals 14 residues. Germline CDR1 is SNHLY and CDR2 is FYNNEI.

The chain combines TRBV28 with TRBJ1-2, with 8 nucleotides matching TRBD1. V dropped 7 bases and J dropped 5; count of bases not matched to a gene: 12. The CDR3 sequence is 15 residues long. Per the germline V gene, CDR1 is MDHEN and CDR2 is SYDVKM. The CDR3, as DNA: TGTGCCAGCATCTCATTGGACAGGGCGCGGTATGGCTACACCTTC. Protein product: CASISLDRARYGYTF.

This chain joins TRBV6-5 and TRBJ2-1; 9 bases are shared with TRBD2. V shed 8 bases, J shed 5 bases, and the junction held 7 bases outside the gene matches. The CDR3 is 14 residues long. Germline loops: CDR1 MNHEY, CDR2 SVGAGI. The CDR3 DNA sequence: TGTGCCAGCGCCAGCGGGAGGTTCCACAATGAGCAGTTCTTC. Protein: CASASGRFHNEQFF.

V usage is TRBV29-1 and J usage is TRBJ1-4, with no clear D. Trimming stripped 7 bases from V and 0 bases from J, with 6 bases between. The CDR3 loop spans 12 amino acids. Germline values: CDR1 SQVTM, CDR2 ANQGSEA. The CDR3: CSGVTTNEKLFF. CDR3 coding DNA: TGCAGCGGGGTTACAACTAATGAAAAACTGTTTTTT.

The chain joins TRBV4-1 to TRBJ1-2; 7 bases are shared with TRBD1. J was trimmed by 8 bases and V by 4 bases; bases with no gene match: 13. Germline V CDR1 and CDR2: MGHRA, YSYEKL. The length of the CDR3 is 15 residues. CDR3 sequence: CASSLTDRDSRGYTF. CDR3 nucleotides: TGCGCCAGCAGCCTTACCGACAGGGACTCCCGGGGCTACACCTTC.

The chain joins TRBV2 to TRBJ2-3, with D perhaps being TRBD1 or TRBD2 (7 bases each). V lost 8 bases to trimming and J lost 6 bases, with 18 bases between them. Germline lookup yields CDR1 SNHLY and CDR2 FYNNEI. The CDR3 extends over 14 amino acids. CDR3 in amino acids: CASVWTRGPDTQYF. CDR3 DNA: TGTGCCAGCGTTTGGACTAGGGGGCCCGATACGCAGTATTTT.

J is TRBJ2-5 and V is TRBV9; D uncertain. The germline gives CDR1 SGDLS, CDR2 YYNGEE. The ends were cut back, 0 bases at V and 2 bases at J, with 5 bases in the middle. The CDR3 covers 13 residues. The CDR3 reads CASSVDSQETQYF. CDR3 sequence (DNA): TGTGCCAGCAGCGTAGACAGTCAAGAGACCCAGTACTTC.

The DNA of the CDR3 is TGTGCCAGCAGTCCAGTCGACAGGAGCTCCTACGAGCAGTACTTC. It is translated as CASSPVDRSSYEQYF. The chain has TRBV28 and TRBJ2-7; weak D call: TRBD1 (6 bases). CDR1 is MDHEN, CDR2 SYDVKM, per germline. CDR3 length: 15 residues. Trimming shortened V by 5 bases and J by 0 bases, and 14 bases separated the two germline ends. The full variable domain, rest sourced from reference TRBV28 and TRBJ2-7, is DVKVTQSSRYLVKRTGEKVFLECVQDMDHENMFWYRQDPGLGLRLIYFSYDVKMKEKGDIPEGYSVSREKKERFSLILESASTNQTSMYLCASSPVDRSSYEQYFGPGTRLTVT.

In its sample, this clone was seen once. The gene calls are TRBV28 and TRBJ2-5; TRBD2 is a possible D gene (5 bases). Germline CDR1 is MDHEN and CDR2 is SYDVKM. This CDR3 is 14 amino acids long. With 2 bases removed from V and 6 bases from J, the gap between germline ends came to 13 bases. CDR3 DNA: TGTGCCAGCAGTTTAAGCGGAGCTCTTAAGACCCAGTACTTC. This codes for CASSLSGALKTQYF.

The V call is TRBV30, the J call TRBJ1-5; unclear D gene. CDR1 and CDR2 from the germline V gene are GTSNPN and SVGIG (reference sequence). The CDR3 totals 15 residues. Between the trimmed V and J ends, which lost 1 base and 5 bases, there was a span of 15 bases. The CDR3 spells CAWSGKGRVYQPQHF. The CDR3 DNA reads TGTGCCTGGAGTGGTAAAGGGCGGGTGTATCAGCCCCAGCATTTT.

The V call is TRBV7-2, the J call TRBJ2-7; 8 nucleotides align to TRBD2. The CDR3 has 15 amino acids. The V gene's germline CDR1 is SGHTA and CDR2 FQGNSA. J lost 2 bases, V lost 6 bases, and 9 bases had no gene match. DNA of the CDR3: TGTGCCAGCAGGATTTCTAGCGGGCTAACCTACGAGCAGTACTTC. The encoded protein is CASRISSGLTYEQYF.